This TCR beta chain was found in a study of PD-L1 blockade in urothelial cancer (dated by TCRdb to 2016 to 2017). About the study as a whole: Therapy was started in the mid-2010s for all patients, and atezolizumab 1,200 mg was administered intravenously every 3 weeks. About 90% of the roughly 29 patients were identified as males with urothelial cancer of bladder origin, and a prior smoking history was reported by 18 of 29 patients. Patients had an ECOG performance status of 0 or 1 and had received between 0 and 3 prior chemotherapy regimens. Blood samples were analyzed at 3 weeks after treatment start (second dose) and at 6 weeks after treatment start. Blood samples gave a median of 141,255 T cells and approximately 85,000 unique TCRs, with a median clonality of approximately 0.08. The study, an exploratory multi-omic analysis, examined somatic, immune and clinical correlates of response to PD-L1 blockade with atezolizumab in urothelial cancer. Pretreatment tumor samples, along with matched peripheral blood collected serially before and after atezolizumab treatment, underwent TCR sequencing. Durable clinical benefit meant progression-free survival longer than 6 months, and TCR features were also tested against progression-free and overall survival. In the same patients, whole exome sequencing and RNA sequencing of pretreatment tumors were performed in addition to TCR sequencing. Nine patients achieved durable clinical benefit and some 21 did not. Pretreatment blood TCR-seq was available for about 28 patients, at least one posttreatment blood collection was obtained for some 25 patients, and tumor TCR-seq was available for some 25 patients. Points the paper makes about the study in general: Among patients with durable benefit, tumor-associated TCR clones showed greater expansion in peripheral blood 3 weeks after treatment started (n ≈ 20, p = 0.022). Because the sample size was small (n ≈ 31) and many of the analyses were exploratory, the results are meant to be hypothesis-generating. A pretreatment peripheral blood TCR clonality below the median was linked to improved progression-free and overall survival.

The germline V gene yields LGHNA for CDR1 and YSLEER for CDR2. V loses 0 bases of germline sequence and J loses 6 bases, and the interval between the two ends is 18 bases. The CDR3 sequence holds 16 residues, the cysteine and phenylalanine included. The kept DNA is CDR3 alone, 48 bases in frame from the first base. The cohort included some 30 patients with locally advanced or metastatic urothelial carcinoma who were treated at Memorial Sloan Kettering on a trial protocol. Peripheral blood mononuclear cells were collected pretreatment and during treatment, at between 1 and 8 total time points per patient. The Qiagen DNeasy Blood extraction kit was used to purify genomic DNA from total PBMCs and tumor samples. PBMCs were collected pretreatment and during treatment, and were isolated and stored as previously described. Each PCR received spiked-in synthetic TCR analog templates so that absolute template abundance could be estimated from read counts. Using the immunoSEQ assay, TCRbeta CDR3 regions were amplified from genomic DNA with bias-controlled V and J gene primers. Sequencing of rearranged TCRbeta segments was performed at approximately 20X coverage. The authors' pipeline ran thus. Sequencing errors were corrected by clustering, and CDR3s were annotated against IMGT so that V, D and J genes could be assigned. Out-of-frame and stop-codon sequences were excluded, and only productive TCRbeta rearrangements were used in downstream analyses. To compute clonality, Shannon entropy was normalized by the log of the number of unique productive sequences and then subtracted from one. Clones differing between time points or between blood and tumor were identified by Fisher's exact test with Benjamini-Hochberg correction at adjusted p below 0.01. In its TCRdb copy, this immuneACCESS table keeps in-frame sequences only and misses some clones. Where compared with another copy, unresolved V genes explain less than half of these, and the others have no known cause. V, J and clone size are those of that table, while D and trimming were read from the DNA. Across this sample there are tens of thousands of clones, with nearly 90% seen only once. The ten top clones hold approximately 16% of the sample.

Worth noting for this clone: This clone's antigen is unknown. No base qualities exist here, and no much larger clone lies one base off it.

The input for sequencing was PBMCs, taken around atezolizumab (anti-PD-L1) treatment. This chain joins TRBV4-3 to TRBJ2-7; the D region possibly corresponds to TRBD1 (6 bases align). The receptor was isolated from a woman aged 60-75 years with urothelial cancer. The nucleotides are TGCGCCAGCAGCCAAGATAATAGGGCCAGGGGTACCGAGCAGTACTTC. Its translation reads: CASSQDNRARGTEQYF.